These 23 T cell receptor beta chains came from one sample sequenced in a study of cytomegalovirus exposure and HLA in healthy donors. PCR was performed using 60 Vbeta and 13 Jbeta primers. Profiled with immunoSEQ multiplex PCR; TCRdb holds only in-frame clones, not every one. Of 140,000 or so clones detected, less than 85% appear once; the ten largest clones hold 4.3%. Sequenced input: PBMCs. All receptors come from a man aged 18-30 years in good health and CMV-seropositive.

The V gene is TRBV9, the J gene TRBJ2-7; the D gene is possibly TRBD2 (5 bases). The CDR3 is 13 amino acids. The ends were cut back, 4 bases at V and 0 bases at J, with 8 bases in the middle. Germline lookup yields CDR1 SGDLS and CDR2 YYNGEE. In nucleotides, the CDR3 is TGTGCCAGCAGCTCCGCGGGCTCCTACGAGCAGTACTTC. Translating it yields CASSSAGSYEQYF.

The chain is built from TRBV4-2 and TRBJ1-1; weak D call: TRBD1 (5 bases). CDR3 length: 17 amino acids. The germline V and J ends were trimmed by 3 bases and 4 bases, with 21 bases remaining between them. Germline V gene sequence: CDR1 LGHNA, CDR2 YNFKEQ. The CDR3 loop reads CASSQGGTGAARTEAFF. CDR3 DNA: TGTGCCAGCAGCCAGGGGGGGACTGGTGCCGCGCGCACTGAAGCTTTCTTT.

This clone is a singleton in its sample. The same CDR3 also results from other DNA sequences found in this sample. This chain connects TRBV7-9 to TRBJ2-1, with 11 bases aligning to TRBD2. Germline V CDR1 and CDR2: SEHNR, FQNEAQ (reference sequence). The CDR3 sequence is 15 residues long. With V trimmed by 5 bases and J by 8 bases, 8 bases remained unmatched. The CDR3 loop reads CASSVGTSGIDEQFF. CDR3 nucleotide sequence: TGTGCCAGCAGCGTCGGGACTAGCGGAATCGATGAGCAGTTCTTC.

This clone was found a few times. The gene calls are TRBV6-1 and TRBJ1-1; TRBD1 matches at 7 bases. Germline V gives CDR1 MNHNS, CDR2 SASEGT. The trim removed 6 bases at V and 1 base at J, leaving 2 bases unmatched. The CDR3 is 13 amino acids. The DNA of the CDR3 is TGTGCCAGCAGGCACAGGGGGAACACTGAAGCTTTCTTT. Amino acids: CASRHRGNTEAFF.

The genes are TRBV7-9 and TRBJ2-7; D is uncertain. The CDR3 totals 13 residues. Germline V CDR1 and CDR2: SEHNR, FQNEAQ (reference sequence). Trimming removed 0 bases at V and 4 bases at J, with 7 bases between. This CDR3 reads CASSLANFYEQYF. The CDR3 region has the DNA TGTGCCAGCAGCTTAGCCAATTTTTACGAGCAGTACTTC.

This rearrangement joins TRBV5-1 to TRBJ1-2; D is ambiguous. V gave up 1 base and J gave up 0 bases, with 7 bases separating them. There are 14 residues in the CDR3. The germline CDR1 and CDR2 sequences are SGHRS and YFSETQ. The CDR3 loop reads CASSLTEANYGYTF. CDR3 bases: TGCGCCAGCAGCTTGACTGAAGCTAACTATGGCTACACCTTC. The full variable domain, completed using reference TRBV5-1 and TRBJ1-2, is KAGVTQTPRYLIKTRGQQVTLSCSPISGHRSVSWYQQTPGQGLQFLFEYFSETQRNKGNFPGRFSGRQFSNSRSEMNVSTLELGDSALYLCASSLTEANYGYTFGSGTRLTVV.

The chain carries TRBV28 and TRBJ2-3; TRBD2 matches at 11 bases. CDR1 is MDHEN, CDR2 SYDVKM, per germline. This CDR3 is 13 amino acids long. With V trimmed by 11 bases and J by 5 bases, 6 bases remained unmatched. CDR3 loop: CASIAGGVDTQYF. The CDR3 DNA is TGTGCCTCGATAGCGGGGGGGGTAGATACGCAGTATTTT. Using reference TRBV28 and TRBJ2-3 for the parts outside the CDR3, the full variable domain is DVKVTQSSRYLVKRTGEKVFLECVQDMDHENMFWYRQDPGLGLRLIYFSYDVKMKEKGDIPEGYSVSREKKERFSLILESASTNQTSMYLCASIAGGVDTQYFGPGTRLTVL.

This clone is judged medium-sized. The CDR3: CASSEEGGAGSTDTQYF. The CDR3 nucleotides read TGTGCCAGCAGTGAGGAGGGGGGGGCCGGTAGCACAGATACGCAGTATTTT. The chain recombines TRBV6-4 with TRBJ2-3; D perhaps matches TRBD2 (7 bases). This CDR3 comprises 17 residues. The germline V and J ends were trimmed by 3 bases and 0 bases, with 16 bases remaining between them. Per germline, CDR1 MRHNA and CDR2 SNTAGT.

As to this clone: Other nucleotide sequences in the sample specify the same CDR3. The chain has TRBV5-1 and TRBJ1-4, with TRBD1 matching over 10 bases. Looked up from germline, CDR1 is SGHRS and CDR2 is YFSETQ. J lost 8 bases, V lost 0 bases, and 4 bases had no gene match. The CDR3 extends over 15 amino acids. The DNA for the CDR3 is TGCGCCAGCAGCTTGGTGGGACAGGGGCTAGAAAAACTGTTTTTT. As protein: CASSLVGQGLEKLFF.

The chain uses TRBV4-2 and TRBJ2-7, with 8 bases matching TRBD1. The CDR3 length is 15 residues. Germline V gives CDR1 LGHNA, CDR2 YNFKEQ. V lost 1 base to trimming and J lost 2 bases; unmatched junction nucleotides: 4. Written as DNA, the CDR3 is TGTGCCAGCAGCCAAGTCGGGACAGGTCCCTACGAGCAGTACTTC. Its protein is CASSQVGTGPYEQYF.

The chain is built from TRBV11-2 and TRBJ2-1; no reliable D call. Germline values: CDR1 SGHAT, CDR2 FQNNGV. The CDR3 totals 15 residues. V shed 2 bases and J shed 2 bases, with 10 bases lying between them. As DNA, the CDR3 is TGTGCCAGCAGCTTAATAGTTTCCCCCTACAATGAGCAGTTCTTC. It encodes CASSLIVSPYNEQFF. Full variable domain (remainder filled in from reference TRBV11-2 and TRBJ2-1): EAGVAQSPRYKIIEKRQSVAFWCNPISGHATLYWYQQILGQGPKLLIQFQNNGVVDDSQLPKDRFSAERLKGVDSTLKIQPAKLEDSAVYLCASSLIVSPYNEQFFGPGTRLTVL.

This chain joins TRBV27 and TRBJ2-7, with 13 bases that match TRBD2. The CDR3 covers 15 residues. V lost 6 bases, J lost 3 bases, and 5 bases stayed unmatched. Germline V gene sequence: CDR1 MNHEY, CDR2 SMNVEV (reference sequence). The CDR3 spells CASRPTSGRFYEQYF. In DNA form, the CDR3 reads TGTGCCAGCAGGCCGACTAGCGGGAGGTTCTACGAGCAGTACTTC.

The chain combines TRBV7-9 with TRBJ2-7; 10 bases fit TRBD2. V gave up 5 bases and J gave up 5 bases; unmatched junction bases: 6. CDR1 SEHNR and CDR2 FQNEAQ come from the germline V gene (reference sequence). This CDR3 has 14 residues. DNA for the CDR3: TGTGCCAGCAGCCGAGCGGGAGGGCCCAACGAGCAGTACTTC. Translating gives CASSRAGGPNEQYF.

The V call is TRBV7-3, the J call TRBJ2-1; TRBD1 matches at 9 bases. The CDR3 is 13 amino acids. V was clipped by 3 bases and J by 7 bases; unmatched bases: 1. The germline gives CDR1 SGHTA, CDR2 FQGTGA. The CDR3 DNA reads as TGTGCCAGCAGCTTGACAGGGGGAAATGAGCAGTTCTTC. Amino acid sequence: CASSLTGGNEQFF.

J is TRBJ2-1 and V is TRBV19, with 7 nucleotides matching TRBD1. V shed 6 bases, J shed 8 bases, and the junction held 10 bases outside the gene matches. Germline values: CDR1 LNHDA, CDR2 SQIVND (reference sequence). This CDR3 spans 14 amino acids. The DNA of the CDR3 is TGTGCCAGTAGCAGCAAAGGGGGCGTGGATGAGCAGTTCTTC. It is translated as CASSSKGGVDEQFF.

This rearrangement joins TRBV7-8 to TRBJ1-2; D remains unclear. Germline-derived CDR1 and CDR2 are SGHVS and FQNEAQ. The CDR3 runs 14 residues. Trimming took off 8 bases at V and 2 bases at J, with 15 bases between the two ends. In nucleotides, the CDR3 is TGTGCCAGCTACGGAGGGCTCATCAACTATGGCTACACCTTC. Amino acid sequence: CASYGGLINYGYTF.

The rearrangement links TRBV6-5 to TRBJ2-7; 7 bases are shared with TRBD1. V trimming: 6 bases; J trimming: 0 bases; junction bases outside the gene matches: 5. Germline CDR1 and CDR2: MNHEY and SVGAGI. The CDR3 contains 14 residues. In nucleotides, the CDR3 is TGTGCCAGCAGAACAGGGGTAGTCTCCTACGAGCAGTACTTC. It translates to CASRTGVVSYEQYF.

The rearrangement joins TRBV2 to TRBJ1-2; D is perhaps TRBD1 (6 bases). Germline V CDR1 and CDR2: SNHLY, FYNNEI. The CDR3 length is 15 residues. V lost 0 bases, J lost 5 bases, and 13 bases lay in between. The CDR3 loop reads CASSEARAGAYGYTF. Here the CDR3 DNA reads TGTGCCAGCAGTGAAGCGAGGGCAGGGGCATATGGCTACACCTTC.

The V gene is TRBV4-2, the J gene TRBJ2-7, with D unclear. Deletions cut 1 base from V and 5 bases from J, with 12 bases between. The germline gives CDR1 LGHNA, CDR2 YNFKEQ. The CDR3 is made up of 14 amino acids. The CDR3 DNA sequence: TGTGCCAGCAGCCAAGGGTGGTACAGCCACGAGCAGTACTTC. Translation: CASSQGWYSHEQYF.

The chain carries TRBV4-1 and TRBJ2-1; 9 nucleotides agree with TRBD2. CDR1 is MGHRA, CDR2 YSYEKL, per germline. This CDR3 region has 17 residues. J was trimmed by 8 bases and V by 3 bases; bases with no gene match: 14. The CDR3 bases are TGCGCCAGCAGCCAGGGCCGGCGGGGGGGACACAATGATGAGCAGTTCTTC. It specifies CASSQGRRGGHNDEQFF.

The genes are TRBV15 and TRBJ2-3; perhaps TRBD1 as D (6 bases). The ends were cut back, 5 bases at V and 1 base at J, with 13 bases in the middle. The CDR3 sequence is 15 residues long. Germline V gene sequence: CDR1 LNHNV, CDR2 YYDKDF (reference sequence). The CDR3 loop reads CATSRRNRGTDTQYF. The DNA for the CDR3 is TGTGCCACCAGCCGGAGGAACAGGGGCACAGATACGCAGTATTTT. Full variable domain (outside the CDR3, taken from reference TRBV15 and TRBJ2-3): DAMVIQNPRYQVTQFGKPVTLSCSQTLNHNVMYWYQQKSSQAPKLLFHYYDKDFNNEADTPDNFQSRRPNTSFCFLDIRSPGLGDTAMYLCATSRRNRGTDTQYFGPGTRLTVL.

The rearrangement joins TRBV7-9 to TRBJ1-2, with 7 bases that match TRBD1. Per the germline V gene, CDR1 is SEHNR and CDR2 is FQNEAQ (reference sequence). Trimming removed 5 bases from V and 3 bases from J; junction bases left unmatched: 9. This CDR3 is 15 amino acids long. CDR3 nucleotides: TGTGCCAGCAGCCACCGGACAGGCCCGGACTATGGCTACACCTTC. Translating it yields CASSHRTGPDYGYTF.

This clone turned up a few times. The rearrangement uses TRBV11-2 and TRBJ1-5; unclear D gene. With 5 bases removed from V and 0 bases from J, the gap between germline ends came to 11 bases. Per germline, CDR1 SGHAT and CDR2 FQNNGV. The CDR3 extends over 15 amino acids. In DNA, the CDR3 is TGTGCCAGCAGCCCCCGACGGGGTAGCAATCAGCCCCAGCATTTT. Amino acids: CASSPRRGSNQPQHF.